This is a list of T cell receptor beta chains from one sample in a study of T cells in Graves' hyperthyroidism and ophthalmopathy. TCRdb re-derived calls from the multiplex PCR reads in MiXCR, one entry per CDR3 protein. This sample has about 580,000 distinct CDR3 sequences, with approximately 15% found just once. Sequencing was done on a sample of blood. The receptors derive from a woman aged 25 to 39 with Graves' hyperthyroidism that later progressed to Graves' ophthalmopathy. CDR3s include the opening cysteine and the closing phenylalanine or tryptophan. The D gene is left open where the match is weak. Not every row has a clone size; where given, it reads once, few, many or a size class.

J gene | D gene | CDR3 length | clone size | V gene | CDR3 DNA | CDR3 protein
TRBJ1-3 | TRBD1 | 13 | many | TRBV2 | TGTGCCAGCATTCTCGACAGGGCAAACACCATATATTTT | CASILDRANTIYF
TRBJ2-6 | NA | 14 | few | TRBV3-1 | TGTGCCAGCAGCCAGATCTCTGGGGCCAACGTCCTGACTTTC | CASSQISGANVLTF
TRBJ1-1 | NA | 13 | NA | TRBV5-8 | TGTGCCAGCAGCCCCACAAGCTACACTGAAGCTTTCTTT | CASSPTSYTEAFF
TRBJ1-4 | NA | 14 | many | TRBV18 | TGTGCCAGCTCACTACACAACAGGGCTGAAAAACTGTTTTTT | CASSLHNRAEKLFF
TRBJ2-2 | TRBD1 | 14 | NA | TRBV24-1 | TGTGCCACTTCGACAGGGGGCGCGGCCGGGGAGCTGTTTTTT | CATSTGGAAGELFF
TRBJ1-2 | TRBD1 | 17 | few | TRBV13 | TGTGCCAGCAGCGCAGGGATCCTACAGGGGGCGTCGGATGGCTACACCTTC | CASSAGILQGASDGYTF
TRBJ2-1 | NA | 13 | many | TRBV11-2 | TGTGCCAGCAACCCGGGACCCTCAAATGAGCAGTTCTTC | CASNPGPSNEQFF
TRBJ2-5 | NA | 15 | many | TRBV11-3 | TGTGCCAGCAGCCTTTCAACGGCAGGAGGGGAGACCCAGTACTTC | CASSLSTAGGETQYF
TRBJ1-6 | TRBD1 | 14 | many | TRBV7-2 | TGTGCCAGCAGCTCACCAGGGGGCGATTCACCCCTCCACTTT | CASSSPGGDSPLHF
TRBJ1-3 | NA | 15 | many | TRBV19 | TGTGCCAGTATTCATCTAGGCGTCTCTGGAAACACCATATATTTT | CASIHLGVSGNTIYF
TRBJ2-1 | TRBD2 | 13 | NA | TRBV30 | TGTGCCTGGAAAGGACTAGTTTCCAATGAGCATTTCTTC | CAWKGLVSNEHFF
TRBJ1-2 | NA | 14 | many | TRBV29-1 | TGCAGCGTTGGTGGGGCTGCCCCGATCCGCGGCTACACCTTC | CSVGGAAPIRGYTF
TRBJ2-3 | TRBD2 | 19 | many | TRBV11-2 | TGTGCCAGCAGCTTGATGCCGGGACTAGCGGGAGGCCGCACAGATACGCAGTATTTT | CASSLMPGLAGGRTDTQYF
TRBJ2-5 | NA | 14 | NA | TRBV20-1 | TGCAGTGCTCCCCCACCCAACGGGAAAGAGACCCAGTACTTC | CSAPPPNGKETQYF
TRBJ2-3 | NA | 15 | few | TRBV19 | TGTGCCAGTAGTATTGTCGGCGAGACCTCAGATACGCAGTATTTT | CASSIVGETSDTQYF
TRBJ2-7 | NA | 12 | many | TRBV6-1 | TGTGCCAGCAGGTTAAGCTCCTACGAGCAGTACTTC | CASRLSSYEQYF